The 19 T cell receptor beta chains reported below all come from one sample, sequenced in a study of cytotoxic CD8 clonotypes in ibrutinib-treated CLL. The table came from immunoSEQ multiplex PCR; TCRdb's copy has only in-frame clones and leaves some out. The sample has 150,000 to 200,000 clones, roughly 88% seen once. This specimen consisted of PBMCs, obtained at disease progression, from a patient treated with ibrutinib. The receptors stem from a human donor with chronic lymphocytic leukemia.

The CDR3 reads CASSYRTAVYQETQYF. As DNA, the CDR3 is TGTGCCAGCAGTTATAGGACAGCAGTTTACCAAGAGACCCAGTACTTC. V usage is TRBV7-9 and J usage is TRBJ2-5; D perhaps matches TRBD1 (6 bases). The V gene's germline CDR1 is SEHNR and CDR2 FQNEAQ (reference sequence). The CDR3 is made up of 16 amino acids. Trimming shortened V by 6 bases and J by 0 bases, and 17 bases separated the two germline ends.

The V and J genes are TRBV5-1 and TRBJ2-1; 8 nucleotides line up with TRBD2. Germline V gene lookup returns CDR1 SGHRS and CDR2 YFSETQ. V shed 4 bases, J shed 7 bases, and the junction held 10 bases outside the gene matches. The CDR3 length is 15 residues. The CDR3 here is CASSPQAGGRNEQFF. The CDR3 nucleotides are TGCGCCAGCAGCCCCCAGGCGGGAGGAAGGAATGAGCAGTTCTTC.

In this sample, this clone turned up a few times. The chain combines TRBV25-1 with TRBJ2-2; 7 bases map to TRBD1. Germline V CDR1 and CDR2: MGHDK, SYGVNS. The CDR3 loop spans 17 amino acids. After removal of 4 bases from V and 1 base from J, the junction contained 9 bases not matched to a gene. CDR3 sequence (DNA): TGTGCCAGCAGTGGCCCCGGGCCAGGGGGGAACACCGGGGAGCTGTTTTTT. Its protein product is CASSGPGPGGNTGELFF.

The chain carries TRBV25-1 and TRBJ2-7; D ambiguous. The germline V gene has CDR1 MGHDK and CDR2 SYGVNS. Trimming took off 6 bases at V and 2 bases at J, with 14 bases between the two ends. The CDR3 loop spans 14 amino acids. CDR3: CASSEGNWAYEQYF. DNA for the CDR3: TGTGCCAGCAGCGAAGGTAACTGGGCCTACGAGCAGTACTTC.

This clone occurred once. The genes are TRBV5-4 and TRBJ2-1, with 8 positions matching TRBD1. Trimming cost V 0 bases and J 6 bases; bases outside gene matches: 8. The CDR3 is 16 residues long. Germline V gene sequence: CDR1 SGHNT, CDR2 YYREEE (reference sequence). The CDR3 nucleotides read TGTGCCAGCAGCTTGGGCAGGACAGGGACGATCAATGAGCAGTTCTTC. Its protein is CASSLGRTGTINEQFF.

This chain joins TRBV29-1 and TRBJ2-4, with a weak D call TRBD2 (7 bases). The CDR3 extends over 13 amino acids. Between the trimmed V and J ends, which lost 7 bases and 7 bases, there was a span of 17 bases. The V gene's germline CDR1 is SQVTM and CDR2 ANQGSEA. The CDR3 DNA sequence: TGCAGCGCCACGGTTGGGGGGGCGAACATTCAGTACTTC. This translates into CSATVGGANIQYF. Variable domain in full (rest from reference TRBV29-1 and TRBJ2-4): SAVISQKPSRDICQRGTSLTIQCQVDSQVTMMFWYRQQPGQSLTLIATANQGSEATYESGFVIDKFPISRPNLTFSTLTVSNMSPEDSSIYLCSATVGGANIQYFGAGTRLSVL.

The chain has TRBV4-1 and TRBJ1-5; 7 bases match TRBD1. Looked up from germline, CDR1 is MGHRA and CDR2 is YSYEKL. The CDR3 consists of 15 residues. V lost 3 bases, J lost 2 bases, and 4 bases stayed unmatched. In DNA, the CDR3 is TGCGCCAGCAGCCAGGCAGGGGGGGGCAATCAGCCCCAGCATTTT. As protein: CASSQAGGGNQPQHF.

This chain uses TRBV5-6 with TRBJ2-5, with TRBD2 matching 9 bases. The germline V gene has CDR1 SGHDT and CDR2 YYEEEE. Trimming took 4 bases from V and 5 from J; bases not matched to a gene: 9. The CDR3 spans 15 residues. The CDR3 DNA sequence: TGTGCCAGCAGCCCAGTAGCGGGAGAATTTGAGACCCAGTACTTC. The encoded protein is CASSPVAGEFETQYF.

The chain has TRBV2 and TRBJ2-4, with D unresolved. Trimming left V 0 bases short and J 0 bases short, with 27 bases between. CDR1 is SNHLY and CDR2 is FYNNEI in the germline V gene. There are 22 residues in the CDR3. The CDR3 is CASSEAALAMRQGSLAKNIQYF. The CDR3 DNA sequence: TGTGCCAGCAGTGAAGCGGCGTTGGCAATGAGACAAGGGTCTTTAGCCAAAAACATTCAGTACTTC.

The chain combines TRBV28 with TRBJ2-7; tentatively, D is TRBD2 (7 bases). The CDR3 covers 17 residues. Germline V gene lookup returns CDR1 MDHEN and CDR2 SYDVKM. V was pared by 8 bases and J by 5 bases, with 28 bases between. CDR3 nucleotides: TGTGCCAGCCACAGATCCTGGGGGGGCGGGAGAACCAACGAGCAGTACTTC. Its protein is CASHRSWGGGRTNEQYF.

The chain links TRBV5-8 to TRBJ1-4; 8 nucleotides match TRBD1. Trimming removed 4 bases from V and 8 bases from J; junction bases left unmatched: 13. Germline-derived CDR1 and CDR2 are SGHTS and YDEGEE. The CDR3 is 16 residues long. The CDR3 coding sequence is TGTGCCAGCAGCCGCGGCTCAGGGGGCTATGAAGAAAAACTGTTTTTT. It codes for CASSRGSGGYEEKLFF.

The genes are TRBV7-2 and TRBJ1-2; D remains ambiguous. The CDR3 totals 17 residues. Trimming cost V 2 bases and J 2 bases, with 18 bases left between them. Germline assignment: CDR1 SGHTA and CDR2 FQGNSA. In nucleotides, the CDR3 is TGTGCCAGCAGCTTAAATCAAGGTGAATTACGGAACTATGGCTACACCTTC. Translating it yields CASSLNQGELRNYGYTF.

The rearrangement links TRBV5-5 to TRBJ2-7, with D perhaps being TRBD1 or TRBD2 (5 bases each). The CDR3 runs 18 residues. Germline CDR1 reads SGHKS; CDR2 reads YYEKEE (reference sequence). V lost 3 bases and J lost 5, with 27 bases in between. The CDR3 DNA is TGTGCCAGCAGCTCCCGGTCCGGTGATCCCGGGACCCTAAACGAGCAGTACTTC. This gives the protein CASSSRSGDPGTLNEQYF.

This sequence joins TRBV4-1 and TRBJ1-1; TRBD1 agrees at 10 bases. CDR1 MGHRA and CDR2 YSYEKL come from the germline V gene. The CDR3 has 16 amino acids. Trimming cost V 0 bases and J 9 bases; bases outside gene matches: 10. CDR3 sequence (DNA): TGCGCCAGCAGCCAAGAGCGGGACAGGGGTAGCGGTAAAGCTTTCTTT. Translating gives CASSQERDRGSGKAFF.

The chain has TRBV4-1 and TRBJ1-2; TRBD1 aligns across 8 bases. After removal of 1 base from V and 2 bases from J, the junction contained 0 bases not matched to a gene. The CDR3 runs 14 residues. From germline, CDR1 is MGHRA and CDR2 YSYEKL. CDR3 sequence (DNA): TGCGCCAGCAGCCAAGGGACAGGGAACTATGGCTACACCTTC. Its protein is CASSQGTGNYGYTF.

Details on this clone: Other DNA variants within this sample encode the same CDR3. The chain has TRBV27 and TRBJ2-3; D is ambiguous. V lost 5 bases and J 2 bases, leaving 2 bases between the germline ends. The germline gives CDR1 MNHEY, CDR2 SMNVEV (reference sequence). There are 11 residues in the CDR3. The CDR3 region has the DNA TGTGCCAGCAGTAACACAGATACGCAGTATTTT. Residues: CASSNTDTQYF.

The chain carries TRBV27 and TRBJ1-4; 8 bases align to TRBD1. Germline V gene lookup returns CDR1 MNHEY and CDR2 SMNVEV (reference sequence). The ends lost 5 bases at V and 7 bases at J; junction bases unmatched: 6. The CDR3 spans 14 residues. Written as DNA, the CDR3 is TGTGCCAGCAGTCGACAGGGGTTTGGTGAAAAACTGTTTTTT. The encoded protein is CASSRQGFGEKLFF.

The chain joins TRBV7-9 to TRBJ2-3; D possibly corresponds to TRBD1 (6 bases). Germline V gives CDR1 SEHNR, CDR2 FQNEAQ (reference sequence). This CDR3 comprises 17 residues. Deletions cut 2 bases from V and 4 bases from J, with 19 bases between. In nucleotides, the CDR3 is TGTGCCAGCAGCTTAAGGGGGAGAGGTCGGTCGGCAGATACGCAGTATTTT. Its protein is CASSLRGRGRSADTQYF. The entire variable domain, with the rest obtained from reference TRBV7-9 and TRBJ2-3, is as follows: DTGVSQNPRHKITKRGQNVTFRCDPISEHNRLYWYRQTLGQGPEFLTYFQNEAQLEKSRLLSDRFSAERPKGSFSTLEIQRTEQGDSAMYLCASSLRGRGRSADTQYFGPGTRLTVL.

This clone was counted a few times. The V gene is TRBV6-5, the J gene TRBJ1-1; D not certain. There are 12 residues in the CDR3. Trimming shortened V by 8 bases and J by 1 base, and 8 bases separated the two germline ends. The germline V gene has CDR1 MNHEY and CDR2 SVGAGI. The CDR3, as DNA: TGTGCCAGCTACACTAGGAACACTGAAGCTTTCTTT. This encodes CASYTRNTEAFF.